This T cell receptor beta chain was obtained from a study of blood T cells in healthy people across ages. Study outcomes and limitations: A strong correlation was found between TCR beta diversity and the percentage of naive T cells.

This clonotype was recorded at least ten times. Its antigen is still unknown. This CDR3 comprises 15 residues. Germline-derived CDR1 and CDR2 are DFQATT and SNEGSKA (reference sequence). V lost 6 bases and J lost 1; bases outside the gene matches: 10. PCR was performed a second time for about 7 to 11 cycles using a sample-barcoded 5' primer and a J-beta primer mix. TCRdb reprocessed the 5' RACE reads with MiXCR, giving one entry per CDR3 protein. Here the sample spans about 290,000 distinct CDR3 sequences, roughly 26% being singletons. The TCR originated in a woman between 70 and 85 years old in good health. The specimen sequenced was blood. The V call is TRBV20-1, the J call TRBJ2-5; 8 bases are shared with TRBD1. The chain's CDR3 is CSAPHPGQAQETQYF. The CDR3 bases are TGCAGTGCCCCCCACCCGGGACAGGCCCAAGAGACCCAGTACTTC.